Listed here are 5 T cell receptor beta chains from one sample, sequenced in a study of cytomegalovirus exposure and HLA in healthy donors. Measured with immunoSEQ multiplex PCR; TCRdb has only the in-frame clones, and not every one. Of around 71,000 clones in the sample, 94% were seen once. Sequencing input: PBMCs. The origin of the receptors is a man between 18 and 35 years old in good health and CMV-seropositive.

Written as DNA, the CDR3 is TGTGCCAGCAGCGTAGATGGCGGGGGCGCAAACTACGAGCAGTACTTC. It translates to CASSVDGGGANYEQYF. The V call is TRBV9, the J call TRBJ2-7; D is possibly TRBD2 (7 bases). Per the germline V gene, CDR1 is SGDLS and CDR2 is YYNGEE. The CDR3 has 16 residues. The V end lost 0 bases, the J end lost 3 bases, and 16 bases lay between the germline ends.

Here the CDR3 DNA reads TGTGCCAGCAGCCACGGGGGGGGGCGCGAGCAGTACTTC. It encodes CASSHGGGREQYF. V gene TRBV28 combines with J gene TRBJ2-7; 8 bases map to TRBD2. CDR3 size: 13 residues. V lost 6 bases and J lost 6; bases outside the gene matches: 7. Germline V gene sequence: CDR1 MDHEN, CDR2 SYDVKM.

The chain is built from TRBV4-1 and TRBJ2-7, with D possibly matching TRBD2 (6 bases). Trimming stripped 3 bases from V and 2 bases from J, with 14 bases between. Germline loops: CDR1 MGHRA, CDR2 YSYEKL. This CDR3 comprises 15 residues. CDR3 DNA: TGCGCCAGCAGCCACCGGGACTCCGGGACCTACGAGCAGTACTTC. Protein: CASSHRDSGTYEQYF.

This rearrangement joins TRBV6-1 to TRBJ1-5; D is uncertain. The CDR3 length is 17 residues. CDR1 and CDR2 from the germline V gene are MNHNS and SASEGT. Trimming removed 4 bases at V and 6 bases at J, with 22 bases between. The DNA of the CDR3 is TGTGCCAGCAGTGTCTTCCCCAATTTTTCTCCGAGTCAGCCCCAGCATTTT. Encoded protein: CASSVFPNFSPSQPQHF.

The chain uses TRBV2 and TRBJ2-5; 10 positions match TRBD2. The trim removed 3 bases at V and 7 bases at J, leaving 2 bases unmatched. The CDR3 has 13 amino acids. Germline CDR1 reads SNHLY; CDR2 reads FYNNEI. CDR3 bases: TGTGCCAGCAGTGACAGCGGGAGGGGGACCCAGTACTTC. Translating it yields CASSDSGRGTQYF.